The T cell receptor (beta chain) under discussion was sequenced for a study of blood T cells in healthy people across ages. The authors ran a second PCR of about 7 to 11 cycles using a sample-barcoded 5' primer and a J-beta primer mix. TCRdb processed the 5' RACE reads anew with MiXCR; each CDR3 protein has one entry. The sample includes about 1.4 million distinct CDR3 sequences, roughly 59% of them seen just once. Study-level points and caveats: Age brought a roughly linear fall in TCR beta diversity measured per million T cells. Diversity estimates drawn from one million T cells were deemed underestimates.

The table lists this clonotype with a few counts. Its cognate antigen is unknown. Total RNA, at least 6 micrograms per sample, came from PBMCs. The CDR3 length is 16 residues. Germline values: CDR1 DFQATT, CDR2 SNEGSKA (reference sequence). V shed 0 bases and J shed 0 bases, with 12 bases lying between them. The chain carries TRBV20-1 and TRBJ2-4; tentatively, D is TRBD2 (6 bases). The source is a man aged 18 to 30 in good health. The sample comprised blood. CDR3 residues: CSARDSRGVAKNIQYF. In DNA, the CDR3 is TGCAGTGCTAGAGATTCTCGCGGGGTAGCCAAAAACATTCAGTACTTC.